The 4 T cell receptor beta chains reported below all come from one sample, sequenced in a study of CD8 T cells in Susac syndrome. With random hexamers, roughly 0.45 to 1 ug RNA was reverse transcribed. From the immunoSEQ multiplex PCR reads, TCRdb called clonotypes with MiXCR, one entry per CDR3 protein. Of 200,000 to 250,000 distinct CDR3 sequences in the sample, around 93% were seen once. The sample consisted of CD4+ T cells from PBMCs. The origin of the receptors is a human donor with Susac syndrome.

The J gene is TRBJ1-3, the V gene TRBV6-4; D uncertain. CDR3 length equals 11 residues. Germline assignment: CDR1 MRHNA and CDR2 SNTAGT. The V gene lost 9 bases and the J gene lost 7 bases, with 10 bases spanning the gap. CDR3 coding DNA: TGTGCCAGGAGCCGACCGAACACCATATATTTT. This sequence encodes CARSRPNTIYF.

This clonotype was seen a few times. The chain has TRBV15 and TRBJ2-7; 12 positions agree with TRBD1. The CDR3 is 15 residues long. With 4 bases clipped from V and 7 bases from J, the junction kept 8 bases outside the gene matches. CDR1 LNHNV and CDR2 YYDKDF come from the germline V gene (reference sequence). In DNA, the CDR3 is TGTGCCACCAGCATTTTTGGGACAGGGGGCGGTGAGCAGTACTTC. Its protein product is CATSIFGTGGGEQYF.

This chain links TRBV3-1 with TRBJ2-7; 10 nucleotides match TRBD1. Trimming cost V 4 bases and J 6 bases; bases outside gene matches: 9. The CDR3 is made up of 15 amino acids. Per the germline V gene, CDR1 is LGHDT and CDR2 is YNNKEL (reference sequence). The CDR3 loop reads CASSLHRDRGSEQYF. The CDR3 bases are TGTGCCAGCAGCCTCCACCGGGACAGGGGCTCCGAGCAGTACTTC.

The chain uses TRBV14 and TRBJ2-3; a possible D gene is TRBD2 (5 bases). V was shortened by 4 bases and J by 4 bases, with 12 bases between the two germline ends. This CDR3 comprises 14 residues. Germline lookup yields CDR1 SGHDN and CDR2 FVKESK. Here the CDR3 DNA reads TGTGCCAGCAGCCTCGGACTGGGATCAGATACGCAGTATTTT. It specifies CASSLGLGSDTQYF.